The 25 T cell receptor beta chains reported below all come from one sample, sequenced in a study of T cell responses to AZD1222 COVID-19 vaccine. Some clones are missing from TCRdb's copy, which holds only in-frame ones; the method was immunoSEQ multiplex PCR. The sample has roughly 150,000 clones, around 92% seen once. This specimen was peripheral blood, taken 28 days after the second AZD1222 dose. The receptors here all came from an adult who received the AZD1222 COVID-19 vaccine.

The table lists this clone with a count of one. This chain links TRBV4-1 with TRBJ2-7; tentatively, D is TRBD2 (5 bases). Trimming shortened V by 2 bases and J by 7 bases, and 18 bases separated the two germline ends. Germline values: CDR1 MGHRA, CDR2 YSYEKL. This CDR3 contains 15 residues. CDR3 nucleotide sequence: TGCGCCAGCAGCCAACCCAGTCGGACCGGCGGGGAGCAGTACTTC. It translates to CASSQPSRTGGEQYF.

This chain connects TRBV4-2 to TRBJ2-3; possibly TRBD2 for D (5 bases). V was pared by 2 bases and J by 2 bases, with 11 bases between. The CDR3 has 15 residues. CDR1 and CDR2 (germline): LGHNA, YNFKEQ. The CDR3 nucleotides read TGTGCCAGCAGCCAATACCCTAGCCCCACAGATACGCAGTATTTT. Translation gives CASSQYPSPTDTQYF.

The CDR3 region is CASTDRGRTEAFF. In DNA, the CDR3 is TGTGCCAGCACGGACAGAGGAAGGACTGAAGCTTTCTTT. This rearrangement joins TRBV25-1 to TRBJ1-1, with a tentative D call TRBD1 (6 bases). Germline V lookup: CDR1 MGHDK, CDR2 SYGVNS. V lost 7 bases, J lost 5 bases, and 14 bases lay in between. The CDR3 sequence is 13 residues long.

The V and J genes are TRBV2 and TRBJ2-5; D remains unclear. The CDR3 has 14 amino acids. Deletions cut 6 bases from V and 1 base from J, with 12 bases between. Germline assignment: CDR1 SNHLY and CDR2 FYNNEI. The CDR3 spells CASSLSETQETQYF. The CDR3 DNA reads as TGTGCCAGCAGCCTCAGCGAAACCCAAGAGACCCAGTACTTC.

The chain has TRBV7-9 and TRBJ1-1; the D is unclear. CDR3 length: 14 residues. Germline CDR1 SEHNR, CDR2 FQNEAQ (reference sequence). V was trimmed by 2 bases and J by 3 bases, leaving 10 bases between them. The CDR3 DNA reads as TGTGCCAGCAGCTTAATACTGGGATACACTGAAGCTTTCTTT. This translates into CASSLILGYTEAFF.

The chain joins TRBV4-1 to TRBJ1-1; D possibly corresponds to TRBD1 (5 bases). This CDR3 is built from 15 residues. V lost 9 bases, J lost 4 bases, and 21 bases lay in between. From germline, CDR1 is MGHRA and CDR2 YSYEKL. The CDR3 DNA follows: TGCGCCAGTAGACGGGACCTTCTAAGGGCCACTGAAGCTTTCTTT. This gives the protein CASRRDLLRATEAFF.

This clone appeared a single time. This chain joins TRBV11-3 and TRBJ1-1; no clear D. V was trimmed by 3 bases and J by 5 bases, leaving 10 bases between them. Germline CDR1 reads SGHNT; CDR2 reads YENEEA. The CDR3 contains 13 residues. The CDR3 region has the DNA TGTGCCAGCAGCTTCCACTACGGTACTGAAGCTTTCTTT. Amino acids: CASSFHYGTEAFF.

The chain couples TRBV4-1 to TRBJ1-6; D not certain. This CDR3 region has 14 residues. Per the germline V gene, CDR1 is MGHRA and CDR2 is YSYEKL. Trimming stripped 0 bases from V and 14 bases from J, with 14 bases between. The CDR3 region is CASSQDARMISLHF. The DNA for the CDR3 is TGCGCCAGCAGCCAAGATGCCAGGATGATCTCCCTCCACTTT.

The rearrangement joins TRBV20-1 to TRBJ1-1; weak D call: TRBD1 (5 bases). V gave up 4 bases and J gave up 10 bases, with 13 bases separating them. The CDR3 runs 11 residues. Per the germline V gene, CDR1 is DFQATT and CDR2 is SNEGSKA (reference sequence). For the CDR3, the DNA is TGCAGTGCTATTGTCGGCGGGGGAGCTTTCTTT. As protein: CSAIVGGGAFF.

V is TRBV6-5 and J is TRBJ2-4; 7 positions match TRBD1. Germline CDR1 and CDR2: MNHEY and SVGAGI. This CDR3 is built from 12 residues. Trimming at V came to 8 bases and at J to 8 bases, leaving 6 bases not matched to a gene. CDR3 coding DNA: TGTGCCAGCGGTAGGGACAGCTACATTCAGTACTTC. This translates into CASGRDSYIQYF.

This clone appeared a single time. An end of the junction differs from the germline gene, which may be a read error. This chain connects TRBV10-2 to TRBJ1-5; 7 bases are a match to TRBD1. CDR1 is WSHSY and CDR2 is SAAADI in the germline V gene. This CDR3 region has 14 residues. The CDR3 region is CASSEQGSNQPQHF. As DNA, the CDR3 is TGCGCCAGCAGTGAACAGGGGAGCAACCAGCCCCAGCATTTT.

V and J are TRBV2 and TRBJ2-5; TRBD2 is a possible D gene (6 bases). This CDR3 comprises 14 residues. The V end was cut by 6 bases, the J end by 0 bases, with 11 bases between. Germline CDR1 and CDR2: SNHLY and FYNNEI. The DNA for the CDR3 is TGTGCCAGCAGCGGACTATTCGACCAAGAGACCCAGTACTTC. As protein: CASSGLFDQETQYF.

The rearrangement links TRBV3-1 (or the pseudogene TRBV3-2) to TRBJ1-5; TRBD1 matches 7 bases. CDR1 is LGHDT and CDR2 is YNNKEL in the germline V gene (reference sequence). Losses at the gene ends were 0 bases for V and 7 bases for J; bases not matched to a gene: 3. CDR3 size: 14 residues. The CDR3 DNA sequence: TGTGCCAGCAGCCAAGAAGGGGGCGAACAGCCCCAGCATTTT. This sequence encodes CASSQEGGEQPQHF.

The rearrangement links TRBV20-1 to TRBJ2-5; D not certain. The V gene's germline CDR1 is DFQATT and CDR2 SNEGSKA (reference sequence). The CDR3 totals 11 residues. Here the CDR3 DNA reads TGCGCCCAAATGCTTCAAGAGACCCAGTACTTC. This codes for CAQMLQETQYF.

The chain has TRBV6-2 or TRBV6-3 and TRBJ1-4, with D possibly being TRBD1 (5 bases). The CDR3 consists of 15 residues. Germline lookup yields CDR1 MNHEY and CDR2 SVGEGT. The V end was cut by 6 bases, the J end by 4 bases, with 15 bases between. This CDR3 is CASSSPGVVNEKLFF. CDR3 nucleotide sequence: TGTGCCAGCAGCTCCCCGGGGGTGGTTAATGAAAAACTGTTTTTT.

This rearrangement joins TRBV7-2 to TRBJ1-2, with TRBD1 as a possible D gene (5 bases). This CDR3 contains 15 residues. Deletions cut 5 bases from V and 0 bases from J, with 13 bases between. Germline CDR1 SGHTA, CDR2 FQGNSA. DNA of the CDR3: TGTGCCAGCAGCCCCCAGGGAGGGGCTAACTATGGCTACACCTTC. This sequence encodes CASSPQGGANYGYTF.

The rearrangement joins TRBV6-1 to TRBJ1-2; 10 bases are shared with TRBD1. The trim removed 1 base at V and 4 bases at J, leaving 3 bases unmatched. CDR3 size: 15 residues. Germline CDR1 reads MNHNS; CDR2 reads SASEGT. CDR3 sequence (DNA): TGTGCCAGCAGTGAAGGGACAGGGGGAAGCTATGGCTACACCTTC. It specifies CASSEGTGGSYGYTF.

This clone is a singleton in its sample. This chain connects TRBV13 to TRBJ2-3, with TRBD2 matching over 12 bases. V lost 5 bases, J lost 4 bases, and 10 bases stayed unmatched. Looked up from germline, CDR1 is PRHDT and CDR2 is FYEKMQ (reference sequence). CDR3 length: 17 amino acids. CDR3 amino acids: CASSVAWTSGDADTQYF. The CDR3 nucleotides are TGTGCCAGCAGCGTGGCTTGGACTAGCGGGGACGCAGATACGCAGTATTTT.

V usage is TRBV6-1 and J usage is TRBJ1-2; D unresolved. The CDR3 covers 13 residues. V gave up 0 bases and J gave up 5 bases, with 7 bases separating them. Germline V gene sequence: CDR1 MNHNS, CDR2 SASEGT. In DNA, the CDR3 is TGTGCCAGCAGTGAAGCAGGGAGATATGGCTACACCTTC. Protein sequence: CASSEAGRYGYTF.

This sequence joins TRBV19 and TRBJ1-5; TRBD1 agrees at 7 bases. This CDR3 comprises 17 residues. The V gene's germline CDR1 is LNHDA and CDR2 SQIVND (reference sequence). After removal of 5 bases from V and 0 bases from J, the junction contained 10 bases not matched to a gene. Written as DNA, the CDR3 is TGTGCCAGTAGTCCTACAGGGGCAACTCATAGCAATCAGCCCCAGCATTTT. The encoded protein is CASSPTGATHSNQPQHF.

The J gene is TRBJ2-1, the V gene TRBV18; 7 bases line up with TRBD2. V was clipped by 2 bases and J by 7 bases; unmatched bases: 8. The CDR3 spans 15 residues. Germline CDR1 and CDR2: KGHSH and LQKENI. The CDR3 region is CASSPWGGSLNEQFF. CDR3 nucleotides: TGTGCCAGCTCACCATGGGGGGGGAGCTTAAATGAGCAGTTCTTC.

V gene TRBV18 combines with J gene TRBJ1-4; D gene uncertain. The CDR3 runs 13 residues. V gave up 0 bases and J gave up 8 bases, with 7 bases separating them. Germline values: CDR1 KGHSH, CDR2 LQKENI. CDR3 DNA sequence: TGTGCCAGCTCACCACCAGCGGGCGAAAAACTGTTTTTT. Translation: CASSPPAGEKLFF.

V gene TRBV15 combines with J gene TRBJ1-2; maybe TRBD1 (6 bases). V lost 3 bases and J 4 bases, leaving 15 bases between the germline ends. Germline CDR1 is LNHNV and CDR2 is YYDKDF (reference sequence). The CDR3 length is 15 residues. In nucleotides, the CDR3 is TGTGCCACCAGCAGGGAACCGGACAGCTCCTATGGCTACACCTTC. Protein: CATSREPDSSYGYTF.

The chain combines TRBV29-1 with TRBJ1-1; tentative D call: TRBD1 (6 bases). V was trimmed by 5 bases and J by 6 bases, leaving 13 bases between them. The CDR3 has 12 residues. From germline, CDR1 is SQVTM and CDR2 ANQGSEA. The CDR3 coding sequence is TGCAGCGTTTGGGGGGACACGGCTGAAGCTTTCTTT. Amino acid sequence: CSVWGDTAEAFF.

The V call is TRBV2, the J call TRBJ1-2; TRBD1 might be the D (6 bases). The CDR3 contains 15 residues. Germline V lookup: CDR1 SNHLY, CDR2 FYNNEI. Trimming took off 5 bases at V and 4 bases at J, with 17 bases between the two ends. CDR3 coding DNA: TGTGCCAGCAGTTCCGGACAGCGCGGTTTCTATGGCTACACCTTC. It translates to CASSSGQRGFYGYTF.